One and the same sample provided the 28 T cell receptor beta chains below, sequenced in a study of early T cells in non-severe SARS-CoV-2 infection. MiXCR was run by TCRdb on the 5' RACE reads, yielding one entry per CDR3 protein. The sample includes 25,000 to 30,000 distinct CDR3 sequences, about 6.6% of them seen just once. Sequenced material: whole blood, taken at baseline. Source of these receptors: an adult who was a healthcare worker with PCR-confirmed SARS-CoV-2 infection or an uninfected control (not recorded which).

Notes on this clonotype: This may come from a read error, since a much larger clone is one base off. The chain recombines TRBV28 with TRBJ2-2, with TRBD2 matching over 10 bases. The V segment lost 7 bases and the J segment 1 base; nucleotides outside the gene matches: 15. Germline CDR1 reads MDHEN; CDR2 reads SYDVKM. This CDR3 has 19 amino acids. DNA for the CDR3: TGTGCCAGCATGTCCGTCCGGGGGCTAGCGGGAGTGAACACCGGGGAGCTGTTTTTT. This gives the protein CASMSVRGLAGVNTGELFF.

In its sample, this clonotype was seen many times. The chain carries TRBV18 and TRBJ2-7; TRBD1 is a possible D gene (6 bases). The V gene's germline CDR1 is KGHSH and CDR2 LQKENI. This CDR3 has 15 residues. V lost 1 base, J lost 3 bases, and 13 bases lay in between. CDR3 nucleotides: TGTGCCAGCTCACCACTGGCAGGGGTAGACTACGAGCAGTACTTC. Encoded protein: CASSPLAGVDYEQYF.

This clonotype was detected ten times or more. The CDR3 sequence is CSARKGGASSTEAFF. The CDR3 DNA follows: TGCAGTGCTCGGAAGGGCGGGGCCTCGAGCACTGAAGCTTTCTTT. The J gene is TRBJ1-1, the V gene TRBV20-1; a weak D match, TRBD1 (5 bases). In germline, CDR1 is DFQATT, CDR2 SNEGSKA (reference sequence). V lost 5 bases and J 4 bases, leaving 20 bases between the germline ends. The CDR3 is 15 residues long.

In its sample, this clonotype was seen many times. The V call is TRBV7-3, the J call TRBJ1-1; D is uncertain. Germline CDR1 SGHTA, CDR2 FQGTGA. V was clipped by 3 bases and J by 4 bases, with 9 bases between them. CDR3 length equals 13 residues. This CDR3 reads CASSFTRSTEAFF. The DNA for the CDR3 is TGTGCCAGCAGCTTTACTCGGAGCACTGAAGCTTTCTTT.

This clonotype was observed at least ten times. The V gene is TRBV9, the J gene TRBJ1-3; D gene unclear. Germline V lookup: CDR1 SGDLS, CDR2 YYNGEE. V lost 6 bases to trimming and J lost 1 base, with 8 bases between them. The CDR3 extends over 13 amino acids. CDR3 DNA sequence: TGTGCCAGCACCCCCCTATCTGGAAACACCATATATTTT. Translation gives CASTPLSGNTIYF.

This clonotype was detected many times. This sequence joins TRBV5-4 and TRBJ1-2; TRBD1 might be the D (5 bases). The CDR3 is 14 amino acids. Trimming removed 0 bases at V and 4 bases at J, with 10 bases between. The V gene's germline CDR1 is SGHNT and CDR2 YYREEE (reference sequence). The CDR3, as DNA: TGTGCCAGCAGCTTGGTTGGCAGGGTCTATGGCTACACCTTC. It yields the protein CASSLVGRVYGYTF.

The chain uses TRBV30 and TRBJ2-7; 7 bases line up with TRBD1. Losses at the gene ends were 0 bases for V and 3 bases for J; bases not matched to a gene: 5. The CDR3 length is 14 residues. The germline V gene encodes CDR1 GTSNPN and CDR2 SVGIG (reference sequence). The CDR3 bases are TGTGCCTGGAGTGTACCGGGACAGTACTACGAGCAGTACTTC. It specifies CAWSVPGQYYEQYF.

This clonotype was observed many times. V is TRBV20-1 and J is TRBJ2-1; either TRBD1 or TRBD2 may supply D (5 bases each). There are 16 residues in the CDR3. Deletions cut 0 bases from V and 0 bases from J, with 12 bases between. Looked up from germline, CDR1 is DFQATT and CDR2 is SNEGSKA (reference sequence). The CDR3 DNA is TGCAGTGCTAGAGATCCGGGGCCCAGCTCCTACAATGAGCAGTTCTTC. It codes for CSARDPGPSSYNEQFF.

This clonotype was counted at least ten times. This rearrangement joins TRBV5-4 to TRBJ2-1; TRBD1 aligns across 7 bases. Trimming cost V 4 bases and J 2 bases; bases outside gene matches: 6. This CDR3 is 15 amino acids long. Germline CDR1 SGHNT, CDR2 YYREEE (reference sequence). In nucleotides, the CDR3 is TGTGCCAGCAGCGTCAACAGGGGTCCCTACAATGAGCAGTTCTTC. Its protein is CASSVNRGPYNEQFF.

Details on this clonotype: A read error may account for a junction end that differs from germline. The chain carries TRBV7-2 and TRBJ2-1; TRBD1 aligns across 7 bases. This CDR3 contains 18 residues. Germline loops: CDR1 SGHTA, CDR2 FQGNSA. The CDR3 nucleotides are TGTGCCAGCAGCGCAGACCCGCGACAGGGCAGGATCTTGATTGAGCAGCTCTTC. This sequence encodes CASSADPRQGRILIEQLF.

At least ten counts were recorded for this clonotype. This chain links TRBV4-3 with TRBJ2-5; 8 nucleotides match TRBD1. The CDR3 runs 16 residues. J gave up 0 bases and V 3 bases, and 6 bases lay outside the gene matches. CDR1 is LGHNA and CDR2 is YSLEER in the germline V gene. The CDR3, as DNA: TGCGCCAGCAGCCAGAGAGGGACAGGCTACCAAGAGACCCAGTACTTC. Translation: CASSQRGTGYQETQYF.

Ten or more counts support this clonotype. The chain links TRBV2 to TRBJ1-2, with TRBD1 matching 7 bases. In germline, CDR1 is SNHLY, CDR2 FYNNEI. The CDR3 contains 16 residues. V shed 6 bases, J shed 1 base, and the junction held 11 bases outside the gene matches. CDR3 region: CASRLIGTAINYGYTF. Here the CDR3 DNA reads TGTGCCAGCAGACTCATAGGGACAGCGATTAACTATGGCTACACCTTC.

This clonotype was recorded many times. The chain recombines TRBV28 with TRBJ2-7, with unresolved D. This CDR3 contains 14 residues. Germline V gene lookup returns CDR1 MDHEN and CDR2 SYDVKM. Deletions cut 5 bases from V and 3 bases from J, with 14 bases between. CDR3: CASSPEDGYYEQYF. The DNA for the CDR3 is TGTGCCAGCAGTCCCGAGGACGGGTACTACGAGCAGTACTTC.

The chain couples TRBV12-3 or TRBV12-4 to TRBJ2-2; D unresolved. CDR3 length: 14 amino acids. V lost 10 bases, J lost 4 bases, and 16 bases lay in between. CDR3 region: CATLRFGTTGELFF. CDR3 DNA: TGTGCCACCCTTCGCTTTGGAACCACCGGGGAGCTGTTTTTT.

This clonotype was counted many times. The chain carries TRBV12-3 or TRBV12-4 and TRBJ2-1; D is perhaps TRBD2 (6 bases). V was pared by 2 bases and J by 5 bases, with 13 bases between. This CDR3 has 15 residues. This CDR3 reads CASSLSPGENNEQFF. CDR3 bases: TGTGCCAGCAGTTTAAGCCCGGGAGAGAACAATGAGCAGTTCTTC.

This clonotype was recorded many times. In DNA form, the CDR3 reads TGTGCCAGTAGTCCAAAGGGAGCAGGGGGCCTCCATTCTGGGGCCAACGTCCTGACTTTC. This codes for CASSPKGAGGLHSGANVLTF. The chain has TRBV19 and TRBJ2-6; TRBD1 agrees at 8 bases. This CDR3 has 20 residues. V lost 5 bases, J lost 1 base, and 16 bases stayed unmatched. Germline lookup yields CDR1 LNHDA and CDR2 SQIVND (reference sequence).

This clonotype was seen many times. V and J are TRBV12-3 or TRBV12-4 and TRBJ2-7; 11 bases are a match to TRBD2. The CDR3 covers 15 residues. The V segment lost 10 bases and the J segment 4 bases; nucleotides outside the gene matches: 12. CDR3 sequence (DNA): TGTGCCACCTCCAGGGGGATAGCGGGAGGGTACGAGCAGTACTTC. Protein: CATSRGIAGGYEQYF.

The chain uses TRBV19 and TRBJ2-3; D is ambiguous. This CDR3 has 18 amino acids. Germline CDR1 and CDR2: LNHDA and SQIVND (reference sequence). V was trimmed by 1 base and J by 2 bases, leaving 19 bases between them. This chain's CDR3 is CASSIASTDSMYTDTQYF. DNA for the CDR3: TGTGCCAGTAGTATAGCGTCGACTGACTCCATGTACACAGATACGCAGTATTTT. Together with reference TRBV19 and TRBJ2-3, the CDR3 gives the full variable domain: DGGITQSPKYLFRKEGQNVTLSCEQNLNHDAMYWYRQDPGQGLRLIYYSQIVNDFQKGDIAEGYSVSREKKESFPLTVTSAQKNPTAFYLCASSIASTDSMYTDTQYFGPGTRLTVL.

This clonotype was counted between two and nine times. The rearrangement joins TRBV7-9 to TRBJ2-5; a possible D gene is TRBD1 (6 bases). The CDR3 extends over 13 amino acids. The germline V and J ends were trimmed by 7 bases and 2 bases, with 11 bases remaining between them. Germline assignment: CDR1 SEHNR and CDR2 FQNEAQ (reference sequence). The CDR3 loop reads CASTPGAQETQYF. In nucleotides, the CDR3 is TGTGCCAGCACCCCAGGGGCTCAAGAGACCCAGTACTTC.

This clonotype occurred many times. The V gene is TRBV18, the J gene TRBJ1-3; D might be TRBD1 (6 bases). The CDR3 consists of 16 residues. Germline CDR1 reads KGHSH; CDR2 reads LQKENI. V was pared by 0 bases and J by 0 bases, with 9 bases between. The CDR3 protein is CASSPPGTRSGNTIYF. The CDR3 DNA sequence: TGTGCCAGCTCACCACCGGGGACACGCTCTGGAAACACCATATATTTT.

This clonotype was recorded at least ten times. The chain has TRBV10-3 and TRBJ2-7; D is perhaps TRBD1 (6 bases). The CDR3 is 14 amino acids. V lost 4 bases to trimming and J lost 3 bases, with 13 bases between them. Germline V gene sequence: CDR1 ENHRY, CDR2 SYGVKD. The CDR3 reads CAISGTTGYYEQYF. The CDR3 DNA follows: TGTGCCATCAGTGGGACGACAGGTTACTACGAGCAGTACTTC.

Ten or more counts support this clonotype. V and J are TRBV5-1 and TRBJ1-1, with D hard to call. The V end lost 4 bases, the J end lost 4 bases, and 20 bases lay between the germline ends. The V gene's germline CDR1 is SGHRS and CDR2 YFSETQ. This CDR3 comprises 16 residues. This chain's CDR3 is CASSRVSGSLGTEAFF. CDR3 DNA: TGCGCCAGCAGCCGAGTCTCCGGGAGCCTGGGCACTGAAGCTTTCTTT.

Ten or more counts support this clonotype. The V gene is TRBV20-1, the J gene TRBJ2-3; D is unclear. The CDR3 extends over 11 amino acids. Trimming cost V 5 bases and J 6 bases, with 9 bases left between them. The germline CDR1 and CDR2 sequences are DFQATT and SNEGSKA (reference sequence). Written as DNA, the CDR3 is TGCAGTGCTCCTCTAGTTGATACGCAGTATTTT. Its protein is CSAPLVDTQYF.

This clonotype has at least ten counts. The V and J genes are TRBV25-1 and TRBJ2-5, with D unresolved. Germline CDR1 MGHDK, CDR2 SYGVNS. The CDR3 contains 13 residues. With 8 bases removed from V and 4 bases from J, the gap between germline ends came to 14 bases. DNA for the CDR3: TGTGCCAGCGCCAAAGCAGGCCTAGAGACCCAGTACTTC. Its translation is CASAKAGLETQYF.

This clonotype was found many times. The CDR3 loop is CASIYSGGVSYNEQFF. DNA of the CDR3: TGTGCCAGCATATATAGCGGGGGGGTCTCCTACAATGAGCAGTTCTTC. The J gene is TRBJ2-1, the V gene TRBV12-3 or TRBV12-4; TRBD2 matches 11 bases. The CDR3 consists of 16 residues. V lost 7 bases and J lost 0; bases outside the gene matches: 5.

The gene calls are TRBV20-1 and TRBJ2-7, with TRBD2 identical over 12 bases. V was clipped by 6 bases and J by 0 bases; unmatched bases: 6. The CDR3 totals 15 residues. Germline lookup yields CDR1 DFQATT and CDR2 SNEGSKA (reference sequence). The CDR3 reads CSATSGGTDSYEQYF. The DNA of the CDR3 is TGCAGTGCCACTAGCGGGGGGACCGACTCCTACGAGCAGTACTTC.

This clonotype was counted only a few times. The chain has TRBV9 and TRBJ2-2; TRBD1 matches 8 bases. With 3 bases clipped from V and 6 bases from J, the junction kept 7 bases outside the gene matches. The germline CDR1 and CDR2 sequences are SGDLS and YYNGEE. The CDR3 extends over 15 amino acids. The CDR3: CASSAGQGRAGELFF. CDR3 sequence (DNA): TGTGCCAGCAGCGCTGGACAGGGTAGGGCCGGGGAGCTGTTTTTT.

Ten or more counts support this clonotype. This CDR3 reads CASGLVLGDTGELFF. The CDR3 DNA sequence: TGTGCTAGTGGTTTGGTCCTAGGAGACACCGGGGAGCTGTTTTTT. The rearrangement uses TRBV12-5 and TRBJ2-2; no clear D. The CDR3 covers 15 residues. Trimming shortened V by 0 bases and J by 3 bases, and 8 bases separated the two germline ends. CDR1 LGHNT and CDR2 FRNRAP come from the germline V gene.